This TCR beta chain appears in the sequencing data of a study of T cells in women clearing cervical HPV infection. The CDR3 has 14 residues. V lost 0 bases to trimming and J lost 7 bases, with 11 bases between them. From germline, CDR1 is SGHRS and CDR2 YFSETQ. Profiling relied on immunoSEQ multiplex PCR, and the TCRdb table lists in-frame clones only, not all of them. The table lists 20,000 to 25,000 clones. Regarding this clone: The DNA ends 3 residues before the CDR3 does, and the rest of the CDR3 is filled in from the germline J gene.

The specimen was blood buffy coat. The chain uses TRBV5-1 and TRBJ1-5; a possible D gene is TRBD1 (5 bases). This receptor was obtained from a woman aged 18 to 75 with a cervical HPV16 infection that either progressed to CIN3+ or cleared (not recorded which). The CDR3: CASSLGQGDQPQHF. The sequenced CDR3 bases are TGCGCCAGCAGCTTGGGGCAGGGTGACCAGCCC. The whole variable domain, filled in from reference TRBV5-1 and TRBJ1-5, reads KAGVTQTPRYLIKTRGQQVTLSCSPISGHRSVSWYQQTPGQGLQFLFEYFSETQRNKGNFPGRFSGRQFSNSRSEMNVSTLELGDSALYLCASSLGQGDQPQHFGDGTRLSIL.